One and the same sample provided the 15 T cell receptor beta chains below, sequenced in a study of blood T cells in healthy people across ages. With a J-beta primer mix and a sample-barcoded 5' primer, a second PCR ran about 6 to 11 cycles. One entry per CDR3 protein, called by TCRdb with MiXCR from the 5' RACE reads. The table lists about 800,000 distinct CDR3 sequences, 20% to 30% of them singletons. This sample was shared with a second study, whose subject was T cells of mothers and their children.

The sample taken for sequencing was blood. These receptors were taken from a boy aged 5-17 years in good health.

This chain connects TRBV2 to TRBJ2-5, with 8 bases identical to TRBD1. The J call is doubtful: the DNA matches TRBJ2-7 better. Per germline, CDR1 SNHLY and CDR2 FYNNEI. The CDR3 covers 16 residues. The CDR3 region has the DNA TGTGCCAGCAGCCCCACTAGGACAGGGCCCCCTTACGAGCAGTACTTC. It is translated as CASSPTRTGPPYEQYF.

The CDR3 bases are TGCAGTGCTAATTTGGGCCGGACAGGGCTAAACACCGGGGAGCTGTTTTTT. As protein: CSANLGRTGLNTGELFF. This sequence joins TRBV20-1 and TRBJ2-2; 8 bases fit TRBD1. V was pared by 4 bases and J by 2 bases, with 12 bases of the junction left unmatched. CDR1 is DFQATT, CDR2 SNEGSKA, per germline (reference sequence). CDR3 length: 17 amino acids.

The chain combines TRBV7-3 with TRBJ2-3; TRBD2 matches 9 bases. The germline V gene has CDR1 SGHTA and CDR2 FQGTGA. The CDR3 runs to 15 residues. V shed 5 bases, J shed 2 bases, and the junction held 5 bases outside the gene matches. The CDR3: CASSPTSGLTDTQYF. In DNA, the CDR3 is TGTGCCAGCAGCCCAACTAGCGGGCTCACAGATACGCAGTATTTT.

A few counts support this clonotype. The CDR3 loop is CASSLGDGEAFF. For the CDR3, the DNA is TGCGCCAGCAGCTTGGGGGACGGTGAAGCTTTCTTT. This chain connects TRBV5-1 to TRBJ1-1; D might be TRBD1 (5 bases). CDR1 and CDR2 (germline): SGHRS, YFSETQ. V lost 0 bases and J lost 7, with 7 bases in between. This CDR3 contains 12 residues.

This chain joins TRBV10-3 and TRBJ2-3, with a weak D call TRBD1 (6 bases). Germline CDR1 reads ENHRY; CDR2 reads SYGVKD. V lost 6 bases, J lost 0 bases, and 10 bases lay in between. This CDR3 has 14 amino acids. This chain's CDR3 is CAISTGLSTDTQYF. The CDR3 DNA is TGTGCCATCAGCACAGGGTTGAGCACAGATACGCAGTATTTT.

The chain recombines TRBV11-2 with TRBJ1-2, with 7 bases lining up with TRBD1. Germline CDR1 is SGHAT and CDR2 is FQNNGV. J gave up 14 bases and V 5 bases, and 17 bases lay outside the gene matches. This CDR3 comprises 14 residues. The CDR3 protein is CASSRLRDRQGFTF. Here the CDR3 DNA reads TGTGCCAGCAGCCGACTTAGGGACCGACAGGGCTTTACCTTC. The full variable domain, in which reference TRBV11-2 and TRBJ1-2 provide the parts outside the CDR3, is EAGVAQSPRYKIIEKRQSVAFWCNPISGHATLYWYQQILGQGPKLLIQFQNNGVVDDSQLPKDRFSAERLKGVDSTLKIQPAKLEDSAVYLCASSRLRDRQGFTFGSGTRLTVV.

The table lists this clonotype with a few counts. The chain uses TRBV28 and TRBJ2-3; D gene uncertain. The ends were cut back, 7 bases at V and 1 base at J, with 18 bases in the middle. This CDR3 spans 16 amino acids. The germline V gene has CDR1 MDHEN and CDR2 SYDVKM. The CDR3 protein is CASISPRVWGTDTQYF. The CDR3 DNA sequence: TGTGCCAGCATTTCGCCCCGCGTTTGGGGCACAGATACGCAGTATTTT.

CDR3 nucleotide sequence: TGTGCCAGCAGCTTAGGAGGGGCAGGATGGGATGAGCAGTTCTTC. Amino acid sequence: CASSLGGAGWDEQFF. The chain has TRBV7-6 and TRBJ2-1, with D perhaps given as TRBD1 or TRBD2 (5 bases each). Germline CDR1 is SGHVS and CDR2 is FNYEAQ. Trimming stripped 1 base from V and 8 bases from J, with 15 bases between. The CDR3 runs 15 residues.

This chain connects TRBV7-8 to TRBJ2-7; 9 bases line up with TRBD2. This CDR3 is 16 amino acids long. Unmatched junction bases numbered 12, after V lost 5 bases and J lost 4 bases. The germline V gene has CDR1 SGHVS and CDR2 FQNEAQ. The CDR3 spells CASSLLIRSGSYEQYF. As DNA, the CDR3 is TGTGCCAGCAGCCTCTTAATACGTAGCGGGAGTTACGAGCAGTACTTC.

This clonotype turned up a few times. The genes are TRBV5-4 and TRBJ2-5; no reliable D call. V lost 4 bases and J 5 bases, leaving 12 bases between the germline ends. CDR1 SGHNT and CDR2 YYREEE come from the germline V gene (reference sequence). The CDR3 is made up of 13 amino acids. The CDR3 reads CASSPGDTETQYF. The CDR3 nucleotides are TGTGCCAGCAGCCCCGGCGATACTGAGACCCAGTACTTC.

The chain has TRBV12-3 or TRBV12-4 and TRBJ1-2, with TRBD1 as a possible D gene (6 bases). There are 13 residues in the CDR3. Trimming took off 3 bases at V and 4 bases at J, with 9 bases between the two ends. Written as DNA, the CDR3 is TGTGCCAGCAGTTTCATGGACAGCTATGGCTACACCTTC. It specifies CASSFMDSYGYTF.

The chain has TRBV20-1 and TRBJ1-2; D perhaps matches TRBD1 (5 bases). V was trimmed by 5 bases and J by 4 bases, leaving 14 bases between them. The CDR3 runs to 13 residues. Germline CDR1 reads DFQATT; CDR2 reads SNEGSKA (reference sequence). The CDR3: CSALGGAVYGYTF. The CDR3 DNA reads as TGCAGTGCTCTAGGAGGGGCAGTCTATGGCTACACCTTC.

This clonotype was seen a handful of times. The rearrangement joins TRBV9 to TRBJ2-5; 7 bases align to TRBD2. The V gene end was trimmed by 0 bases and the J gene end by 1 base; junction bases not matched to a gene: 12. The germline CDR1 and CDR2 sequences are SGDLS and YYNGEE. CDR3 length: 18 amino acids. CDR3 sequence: CASSVATLGSGGQETQYF. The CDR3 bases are TGTGCCAGCAGCGTAGCTACTCTCGGGTCGGGGGGCCAAGAGACCCAGTACTTC.

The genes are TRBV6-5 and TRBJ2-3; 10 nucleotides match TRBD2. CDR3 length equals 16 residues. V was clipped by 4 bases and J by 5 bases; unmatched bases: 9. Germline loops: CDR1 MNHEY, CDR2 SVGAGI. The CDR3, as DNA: TGTGCCAGCAGTTCAGATAGCGGGGGGAAGGGAGATACGCAGTATTTT. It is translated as CASSSDSGGKGDTQYF.

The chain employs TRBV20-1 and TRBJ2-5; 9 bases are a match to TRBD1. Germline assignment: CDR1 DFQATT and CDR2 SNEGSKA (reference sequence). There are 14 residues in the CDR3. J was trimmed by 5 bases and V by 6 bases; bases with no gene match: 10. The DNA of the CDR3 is TGCAGTGCCCTCGGACAGGGGCGACGGGAGACCCAGTACTTC. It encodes CSALGQGRRETQYF.